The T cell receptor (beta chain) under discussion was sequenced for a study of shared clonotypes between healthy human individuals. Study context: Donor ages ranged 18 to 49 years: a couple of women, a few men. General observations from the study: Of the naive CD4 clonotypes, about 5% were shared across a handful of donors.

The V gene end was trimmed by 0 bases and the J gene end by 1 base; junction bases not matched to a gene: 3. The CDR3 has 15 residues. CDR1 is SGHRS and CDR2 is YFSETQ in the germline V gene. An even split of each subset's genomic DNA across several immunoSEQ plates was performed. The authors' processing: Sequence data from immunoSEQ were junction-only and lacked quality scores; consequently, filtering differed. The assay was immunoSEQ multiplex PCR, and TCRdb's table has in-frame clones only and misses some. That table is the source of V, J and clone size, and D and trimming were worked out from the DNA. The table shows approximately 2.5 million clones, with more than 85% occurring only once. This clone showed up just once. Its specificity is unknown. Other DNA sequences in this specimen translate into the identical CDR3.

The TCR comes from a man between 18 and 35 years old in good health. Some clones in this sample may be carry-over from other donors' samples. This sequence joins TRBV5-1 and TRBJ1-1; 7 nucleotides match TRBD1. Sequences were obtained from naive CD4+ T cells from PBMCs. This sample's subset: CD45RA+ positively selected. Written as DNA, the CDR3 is TGCGCCAGCAGCTTGGATCCAGGGGGGAACACTGAAGCTTTCTTT. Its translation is CASSLDPGGNTEAFF.